The 30 T cell receptor beta chains below come from one sample, sequenced in a study of shared clonotypes between healthy human individuals. Clones were read by immunoSEQ multiplex PCR, and TCRdb kept only the in-frame ones, dropping some. The repertoire holds around 580,000 clones, 95% to 98% seen once, with 0.3% in the top ten. CD45RO-negative CD8 cells positively selected for CCR7 made up the naive population, which excluded terminally differentiated effector memory CD45RA+ cells. Sequences were obtained from naive CD8+ T cells sorted from blood. Receptors were obtained from a man aged 25 to 40 in good health.

The table lists this clone with a count of one. This chain links TRBV4-1 with TRBJ1-1, with D possibly TRBD1 on 5 matching bases. Deletions cut 3 bases from V and 1 base from J, with 9 bases between. The length of the CDR3 is 14 residues. Germline V gene data show CDR1 as MGHRA and CDR2 as YSYEKL. As DNA, the CDR3 is TGCGCCAGCAGCCATCGAGACAGGAACACTGAAGCTTTCTTT. Protein product: CASSHRDRNTEAFF.

The chain joins TRBV19 to TRBJ2-1; D may be TRBD1 or TRBD2 (5 bases each). Trimming removed 6 bases at V and 5 bases at J, with 11 bases between. This CDR3 is 13 amino acids long. Looked up from germline, CDR1 is LNHDA and CDR2 is SQIVND (reference sequence). This CDR3 reads CASRTGTHNEQFF. The CDR3 bases are TGTGCCAGTAGGACCGGGACCCACAATGAGCAGTTCTTC.

This sequence joins TRBV4-1 and TRBJ2-7; TRBD2 matches at 7 bases. V was pared by 1 base and J by 0 bases, with 6 bases of the junction left unmatched. CDR3 length equals 16 residues. Germline CDR1 reads MGHRA; CDR2 reads YSYEKL. CDR3 amino acids: CASSQGTASGSYEQYF. CDR3 in DNA: TGCGCCAGCAGCCAAGGGACGGCTAGCGGCTCCTACGAGCAGTACTTC.

This sequence joins TRBV7-9 and TRBJ2-5, with a weak D call TRBD2 (5 bases). Germline CDR1 SEHNR, CDR2 FQNEAQ (reference sequence). The germline V and J ends were trimmed by 6 bases and 5 bases, with 13 bases remaining between them. The CDR3 is made up of 13 amino acids. The CDR3 bases are TGTGCCAGCAGAACAGATAGGGAGGAGACCCAGTACTTC. This sequence encodes CASRTDREETQYF. The whole variable domain, filled in from reference TRBV7-9 and TRBJ2-5, reads DTGVSQNPRHKITKRGQNVTFRCDPISEHNRLYWYRQTLGQGPEFLTYFQNEAQLEKSRLLSDRFSAERPKGSFSTLEIQRTEQGDSAMYLCASRTDREETQYFGPGTRLLVL.

This chain joins TRBV14 and TRBJ2-7, with TRBD1 as a possible D gene (6 bases). The V gene lost 5 bases and the J gene lost 2 bases, with 22 bases spanning the gap. The CDR3 is made up of 17 amino acids. Germline V gene sequence: CDR1 SGHDN, CDR2 FVKESK. In DNA, the CDR3 is TGTGCCAGCAGCGCTCAGGGGTCGCCCCCCTTGACCTACGAGCAGTACTTC. Protein: CASSAQGSPPLTYEQYF.

This chain uses TRBV28 with TRBJ2-3; TRBD2 is a possible D gene (5 bases). Germline values: CDR1 MDHEN, CDR2 SYDVKM. Trimming shortened V by 4 bases and J by 7 bases, and 12 bases separated the two germline ends. The CDR3 totals 13 residues. This chain's CDR3 is CASSYGLYYTQYF. In DNA, the CDR3 is TGTGCCAGCAGTTATGGACTCTACTATACGCAGTATTTT.

This clone is a singleton in its sample. This chain links TRBV29-1 with TRBJ2-7, with 10 bases that match TRBD2. Germline values: CDR1 SQVTM, CDR2 ANQGSEA. The CDR3 covers 14 residues. V lost 0 bases to trimming and J lost 6 bases; unmatched junction nucleotides: 5. The CDR3 DNA follows: TGCAGCGTTGAAGACGCTAGCGGGAGCAGCGAGCAGTACTTC. Protein product: CSVEDASGSSEQYF.

The chain is built from TRBV2 and TRBJ2-7; TRBD1 is a possible D gene (6 bases). This CDR3 has 13 amino acids. Germline CDR1 SNHLY, CDR2 FYNNEI. V lost 6 bases and J 3 bases, leaving 12 bases between the germline ends. Here the CDR3 DNA reads TGTGCCAGCAGGGACAGTGACCGCTACGAGCAGTACTTC. Translating gives CASRDSDRYEQYF.

V and J are TRBV30 and TRBJ1-2; D is unresolved. Germline CDR1 reads GTSNPN; CDR2 reads SVGIG (reference sequence). The CDR3 sequence is 10 residues long. Trimming took off 8 bases at V and 6 bases at J, with 10 bases between the two ends. CDR3 nucleotide sequence: TGTGCCCTTAGACTCGATGGCTACACCTTC. Its protein product is CALRLDGYTF. Supplemented by reference TRBV30 and TRBJ1-2, the full variable domain reads SQTIHQWPATLVQPVGSPLSLECTVEGTSNPNLYWYRQAAGRGLQLLFYSVGIGQISSEVPQNLSASRPQDRQFILSSKKLLLSDSGFYLCALRLDGYTFGSGTRLTVV.

This chain links TRBV4-1 with TRBJ2-7, with D maybe TRBD2 (5 bases). Germline V lookup: CDR1 MGHRA, CDR2 YSYEKL. This CDR3 spans 15 amino acids. V gave up 0 bases and J gave up 3 bases, with 12 bases separating them. The CDR3 protein is CASSQDFTTNYEQYF. The CDR3 DNA sequence: TGCGCCAGCAGCCAAGATTTCACGACTAACTACGAGCAGTACTTC.

V usage is TRBV7-6 and J usage is TRBJ2-1; possibly TRBD1 for D (5 bases). The CDR3 has 13 amino acids. V dropped 8 bases and J dropped 4 bases, with 12 bases sitting between them. The germline CDR1 and CDR2 sequences are SGHVS and FNYEAQ. CDR3 protein: CASSRNRYNEQFF. Written as DNA, the CDR3 is TGTGCCAGCTCGCGCAACAGGTACAATGAGCAGTTCTTC. The variable domain in full, completed from reference TRBV7-6 and TRBJ2-1, reads GAGVSQSPRYKVTKRGQDVALRCDPISGHVSLYWYRQALGQGPEFLTYFNYEAQQDKSGLPNDRFSAERPEGSISTLTIQRTEQRDSAMYRCASSRNRYNEQFFGPGTRLTVL.

In regard to this clone: The same CDR3 is also encoded by other DNA sequences in this sample. The chain has TRBV7-9 and TRBJ2-5; unclear D gene. The CDR3 consists of 11 residues. V gave up 4 bases and J gave up 5 bases, with 5 bases separating them. Germline assignment: CDR1 SEHNR and CDR2 FQNEAQ (reference sequence). CDR3 nucleotides: TGTGCCAGCAGCTCCCGGGAGACCCAGTACTTC. Translated, it gives CASSSRETQYF.

V and J are TRBV19 and TRBJ2-2, with D possibly TRBD1 on 5 matching bases. Trimming shortened V by 8 bases and J by 2 bases, and 15 bases separated the two germline ends. The length of the CDR3 is 15 residues. CDR1 is LNHDA and CDR2 is SQIVND in the germline V gene (reference sequence). This CDR3 reads CASRALRTNTGELFF. CDR3 in DNA: TGTGCCAGTCGGGCCTTGCGGACAAACACCGGGGAGCTGTTTTTT.

This chain's CDR3 is CASSSDSLWDEQYF. In DNA form, the CDR3 reads TGTGCCAGCAGCTCCGACAGCCTCTGGGACGAGCAGTACTTC. The gene calls are TRBV7-9 and TRBJ2-7; maybe TRBD1 (5 bases). The CDR3 is made up of 14 amino acids. Between the trimmed V and J ends, which lost 4 bases and 5 bases, there was a span of 15 bases. Germline assignment: CDR1 SEHNR and CDR2 FQNEAQ (reference sequence).

The chain is built from TRBV7-8 and TRBJ1-4, with TRBD1 matching 7 bases. Germline values: CDR1 SGHVS, CDR2 FQNEAQ. The J segment lost 4 bases and the V segment lost 0 bases, leaving 8 bases of the junction unmatched. The CDR3 runs 17 residues. The CDR3 nucleotides read TGTGCCAGCAGCTTAGCCGCAGGGGGGGAGCTTAATGAAAAACTGTTTTTT. Protein: CASSLAAGGELNEKLFF.

The chain carries TRBV7-9 and TRBJ2-1; D might be TRBD1 (6 bases). Between the trimmed V and J ends, which lost 8 bases and 4 bases, there was a span of 9 bases. The CDR3 totals 12 residues. Germline CDR1 SEHNR, CDR2 FQNEAQ (reference sequence). CDR3 residues: CASQGKYNEQFF. CDR3 DNA: TGTGCCAGCCAGGGGAAGTACAATGAGCAGTTCTTC.

The CDR3 sequence: CASSSRDREADYTF. The CDR3 coding sequence is TGTGCCAGCAGCTCGAGGGACAGGGAAGCAGACTACACCTTC. J is TRBJ1-2 and V is TRBV9; 9 positions match TRBD1. V was clipped by 4 bases and J by 10 bases; unmatched bases: 11. The CDR3 has 14 residues. Germline CDR1 SGDLS, CDR2 YYNGEE.

The V and J genes are TRBV18 and TRBJ2-3, with 8 bases matching TRBD1. The CDR3 spans 15 residues. V lost 2 bases to trimming and J lost 6 bases; unmatched junction nucleotides: 7. Per the germline V gene, CDR1 is KGHSH and CDR2 is LQKENI. The CDR3 loop is CASSPGQGQTDTQYF. DNA for the CDR3: TGTGCCAGCTCACCAGGACAGGGACAAACGGATACGCAGTATTTT.

This chain joins TRBV4-1 and TRBJ2-5; the match to TRBD2 covers 9 bases. V lost 0 bases, J lost 3 bases, and 11 bases stayed unmatched. The CDR3 runs to 18 residues. From germline, CDR1 is MGHRA and CDR2 YSYEKL. The CDR3 nucleotides read TGCGCCAGCAGCCAAGATGTAGCGGTTCCTAGCGGGAAAGAGACCCAGTACTTC. It specifies CASSQDVAVPSGKETQYF.

V is TRBV7-9 and J is TRBJ2-7; TRBD1 might be the D (5 bases). The CDR3 contains 16 residues. V gave up 0 bases and J gave up 2 bases, with 14 bases separating them. Looked up from germline, CDR1 is SEHNR and CDR2 is FQNEAQ (reference sequence). In DNA form, the CDR3 reads TGTGCCAGCAGCTTAGCAGGGGCCCTCAGCCCCTACGAGCAGTACTTC. Amino acids: CASSLAGALSPYEQYF.

This clone was recorded only once. The chain uses TRBV5-4 and TRBJ2-7; D is perhaps TRBD2 (7 bases). Germline values: CDR1 SGHNT, CDR2 YYREEE (reference sequence). This CDR3 region has 17 residues. Trimming removed 1 base from V and 2 bases from J, with 19 bases in between. In DNA, the CDR3 is TGTGCCAGCAGCTTGTTGGGGGGGCTCGCAGGTCCCTACGAGCAGTACTTC. Protein: CASSLLGGLAGPYEQYF.

V and J are TRBV5-1 and TRBJ2-3; D ambiguous. Trimming left V 0 bases short and J 4 bases short, with 6 bases between. In germline, CDR1 is SGHRS, CDR2 YFSETQ. The CDR3 has 13 residues. CDR3 DNA sequence: TGCGCCAGCAGCTTGGAATTTTCAGATACGCAGTATTTT. Protein sequence: CASSLEFSDTQYF.

The chain links TRBV13 to TRBJ1-5, with D uncertain. There are 12 residues in the CDR3. V lost 0 bases to trimming and J lost 9 bases, with 6 bases between them. Germline loops: CDR1 PRHDT, CDR2 FYEKMQ (reference sequence). As DNA, the CDR3 is TGTGCCAGCAGCTTAGGAGGATCGCCCCAGCATTTT. It yields the protein CASSLGGSPQHF.

This chain connects TRBV9 to TRBJ1-2, with D perhaps matching TRBD1 (5 bases). Trimming shortened V by 3 bases and J by 0 bases, and 12 bases separated the two germline ends. The CDR3 consists of 15 residues. Germline loops: CDR1 SGDLS, CDR2 YYNGEE. The CDR3 coding sequence is TGTGCCAGCAGCGCGGCGGGGGAAGCTAACTATGGCTACACCTTC. Protein: CASSAAGEANYGYTF. The full variable domain, its missing parts supplied by reference TRBV9 and TRBJ1-2, is DSGVTQTPKHLITATGQRVTLRCSPRSGDLSVYWYQQSLDQGLQFLIQYYNGEERAKGNILERFSAQQFPDLHSELNLSSLELGDSALYFCASSAAGEANYGYTFGSGTRLTVV.

The rearrangement uses TRBV15 and TRBJ2-5; D is perhaps TRBD1 (5 bases). This CDR3 has 15 amino acids. The V gene's germline CDR1 is LNHNV and CDR2 YYDKDF (reference sequence). Trimming shortened V by 1 base and J by 1 base, and 10 bases separated the two germline ends. The CDR3 loop reads CATSRVSRVQETQYF. The CDR3 DNA is TGTGCCACCAGCAGAGTTAGCAGGGTCCAAGAGACCCAGTACTTC.

This sequence joins TRBV7-6 and TRBJ2-3, with D unclear. The CDR3 runs to 13 residues. Germline values: CDR1 SGHVS, CDR2 FNYEAQ. Trimming stripped 1 base from V and 6 bases from J, with 8 bases between. Written as DNA, the CDR3 is TGTGCCAGCAGCTTAGAGGGTTGGGATACGCAGTATTTT. Translation: CASSLEGWDTQYF. The full variable domain, with the rest looked up from reference TRBV7-6 and TRBJ2-3, is GAGVSQSPRYKVTKRGQDVALRCDPISGHVSLYWYRQALGQGPEFLTYFNYEAQQDKSGLPNDRFSAERPEGSISTLTIQRTEQRDSAMYRCASSLEGWDTQYFGPGTRLTVL.

This clone was picked up one time. This CDR3 is CSAVATDTQYF. As DNA, the CDR3 is TGCAGCGCCGTCGCGACAGATACGCAGTATTTT. The rearrangement uses TRBV29-1 and TRBJ2-3; the D is unclear. The CDR3 loop spans 11 amino acids. V was trimmed by 7 bases and J by 3 bases, leaving 8 bases between them. Germline V gene lookup returns CDR1 SQVTM and CDR2 ANQGSEA.

V is TRBV5-5 and J is TRBJ2-3; 12 nucleotides line up with TRBD1. This CDR3 has 15 residues. V shed 4 bases, J shed 5 bases, and the junction held 5 bases outside the gene matches. Germline CDR1 and CDR2: SGHKS and YYEKEE (reference sequence). For the CDR3, the DNA is TGTGCCAGCAGCGGGGGACAGGGGGCCGGAGATACGCAGTATTTT. Its translation: CASSGGQGAGDTQYF. Based on the CDR3 plus reference TRBV5-5 and TRBJ2-3, the full variable domain is DAGVTQSPTHLIKTRGQQVTLRCSPISGHKSVSWYQQVLGQGPQFIFQYYEKEERGRGNFPDRFSARQFPNYSSELNVNALLLGDSALYLCASSGGQGAGDTQYFGPGTRLTVL.

This sequence joins TRBV5-1 and TRBJ2-5; possible D gene TRBD1, 6 bases. The CDR3 loop spans 15 amino acids. Per the germline V gene, CDR1 is SGHRS and CDR2 is YFSETQ. V dropped 3 bases and J dropped 0 bases, with 12 bases sitting between them. The CDR3 reads CASSWRTAYQETQYF. The CDR3 DNA follows: TGCGCCAGCAGCTGGCGGACAGCGTACCAAGAGACCCAGTACTTC. Together with reference TRBV5-1 and TRBJ2-5, the CDR3 gives the full variable domain: KAGVTQTPRYLIKTRGQQVTLSCSPISGHRSVSWYQQTPGQGLQFLFEYFSETQRNKGNFPGRFSGRQFSNSRSEMNVSTLELGDSALYLCASSWRTAYQETQYFGPGTRLLVL.

V gene TRBV6-1 combines with J gene TRBJ2-7, with D possibly matching TRBD1 (6 bases). The CDR3 extends over 13 amino acids. Germline CDR1 MNHNS, CDR2 SASEGT. V dropped 7 bases and J dropped 6 bases, with 16 bases sitting between them. The CDR3 spells CASTTGPWGEQYF. The CDR3 nucleotides read TGTGCCAGCACGACAGGCCCTTGGGGCGAGCAGTACTTC.